The T cell receptor beta chain described here comes from a study of long-term antiretroviral therapy in people with HIV. In the case of this clone: What it recognizes is unknown.

CDR1 MDHEN and CDR2 SYDVKM come from the germline V gene. The CDR3 extends over 17 amino acids. The junction had 8 bases not matched to a gene; V was cut back by 3 bases and J by 2 bases. Sequencing relied on immunoSEQ assay v3.0, run at survey level. Sequencing used immunoSEQ multiplex PCR; TCRdb keeps in-frame clones, though not all of them. This table holds over 20,000 clones, about 85% found once. Study-wide findings and caveats: Clonal populations expanded prior to ART predominated within the repertoire at all time points.

This sequence was found in a young woman with HIV. V usage is TRBV28 and J usage is TRBJ1-5; 9 bases line up with TRBD1. Sequenced here: unsorted PBMCs, sampled 1.9 years after starting antiretroviral therapy. In DNA form, the CDR3 reads TGTGCCAGCAGTTTCAGGACAGGGGCGATAGGCAATCAGCCCCAGCATTTT. It encodes CASSFRTGAIGNQPQHF.